The source of this T cell receptor (beta chain) is a study of post-analysis software for immune sequencing data. For the study at large: Clinical courses comprised relapsing-remitting, secondary progressive and progressive-relapsing multiple sclerosis. General study findings and limits: Batch-mates among the samples co-clustered strongly by F measure. Diversity measured as normalized Chao1 was significantly lower in multiple sclerosis patients than in controls. In patients, TRBV5-6, TRBV5-1 and TRBV20-1 belonged to five TRBV segments found more frequently than in controls.

Every TCR beta cDNA library bore unique molecular identifiers. Some 500,000 cDNA molecules were obtained per 1 to 10 million input T cells. TCRdb re-called the PCR reads with MiXCR, one entry per CDR3 protein. Of roughly 800,000 distinct CDR3 sequences listed, 25% to 30% are singletons. Note on this clonotype: Antigen specificity is unknown.

Germline-derived CDR1 and CDR2 are ENHRY and SYGVKD. The V end lost 11 bases, the J end lost 2 bases, and 15 bases lay between the germline ends. The CDR3 is made up of 13 amino acids. The clonotype comes from a girl aged 5 to 17 with multiple sclerosis. Specimen: blood. J is TRBJ2-5 and V is TRBV10-3; D remains unclear. CDR3 DNA: TGTGCCCCCAGCCCGAGCCCTCAAGAGACCCAGTACTTC. Protein sequence: CAPSPSPQETQYF.